This TCR beta chain is drawn from a study of cytomegalovirus exposure and HLA in healthy donors. The CDR3 loop spans 14 amino acids. Looked up from germline, CDR1 is SGHTA and CDR2 is FQGNSA. V gave up 5 bases and J gave up 3 bases, with 14 bases separating them. PCR employed 60 Vbeta and 13 Jbeta primers. Produced via immunoSEQ multiplex PCR; TCRdb's table is partial and in-frame only. The sample lists about 200,000 clones; roughly 70% were seen once. The study's findings and limits: Later examination showed HLA-associated TCR beta chains had greater clonal expansion than equally common others. Most TCRs appeared rarely, but some public TCRs recurred in many donors. Among CMV-associated TCR beta chains, most appeared HLA-restricted in a later analysis.

This clone was recorded a few times. Its specificity is unknown. The source material was PBMCs. The chain uses TRBV7-2 and TRBJ2-7; D might be TRBD2 (5 bases). The sequence was obtained from a woman aged 30 to 39 in good health and CMV-seronegative. The CDR3 DNA follows: TGTGCCAGCAGCCCCGGACTTACGTACTACGAGCAGTACTTC. Its translation: CASSPGLTYYEQYF.